Following are 26 T cell receptor beta chains from one sample sequenced in a study of cytomegalovirus exposure and HLA in healthy donors. 60 Vbeta and 13 Jbeta primers were used in PCR. The data were produced by immunoSEQ multiplex PCR, yet TCRdb's version contains in-frame clones alone and is incomplete. The sample has about 65,000 clones; roughly 60% are singletons. Sequencing was carried out using PBMCs. These receptors all come from a man aged 25 to 45 in good health and CMV-seronegative.

The V and J genes are TRBV2 and TRBJ2-7, with 10 bases aligning to TRBD1. CDR3 size: 15 residues. CDR1 SNHLY and CDR2 FYNNEI come from the germline V gene. The trim removed 3 bases at V and 3 bases at J, leaving 5 bases unmatched. This CDR3 reads CASSEPRTGGYEQYF. In nucleotides, the CDR3 is TGTGCCAGCAGTGAGCCCCGGACAGGGGGCTACGAGCAGTACTTC. The full variable domain, in which reference TRBV2 and TRBJ2-7 provide the parts outside the CDR3, is EPEVTQTPSHQVTQMGQEVILRCVPISNHLYFYWYRQILGQKVEFLVSFYNNEISEKSEIFDDQFSVERPDGSNFTLKIRSTKLEDSAMYFCASSEPRTGGYEQYFGPGTRLTVT.

The V gene is TRBV2, the J gene TRBJ1-2, with 9 bases fitting TRBD1. From germline, CDR1 is SNHLY and CDR2 FYNNEI. J lost 7 bases, V lost 0 bases, and 12 bases had no gene match. This CDR3 is built from 17 residues. As DNA, the CDR3 is TGTGCCAGCAGTGAAGCGCCTACAGGGGGCTCGGGTGGTGGCTACACCTTC. Translated: CASSEAPTGGSGGGYTF.

This chain joins TRBV7-2 and TRBJ2-5, with 7 bases identical to TRBD2. Trimming at V came to 8 bases and at J to 4 bases, leaving 7 bases not matched to a gene. The CDR3 is 13 amino acids. The germline CDR1 and CDR2 sequences are SGHTA and FQGNSA. The CDR3 DNA sequence: TGTGCCAGCGGTCGGGGGAGGGGAGAGACCCAGTACTTC. Residues: CASGRGRGETQYF.

V usage is TRBV25-1 and J usage is TRBJ2-5; TRBD2 agrees at 7 bases. V shed 1 base, J shed 5 bases, and the junction held 7 bases outside the gene matches. The CDR3 loop spans 15 amino acids. Germline lookup yields CDR1 MGHDK and CDR2 SYGVNS. The CDR3 here is CASSEFLRGGETQYF. As DNA, the CDR3 is TGTGCCAGCAGTGAATTCCTTCGGGGAGGGGAGACCCAGTACTTC. Complete variable domain (other parts from reference TRBV25-1 and TRBJ2-5): EADIYQTPRYLVIGTGKKITLECSQTMGHDKMYWYQQDPGMELHLIHYSYGVNSTEKGDLSSESTVSRIRTEHFPLTLESARPSHTSQYLCASSEFLRGGETQYFGPGTRLLVL.

The chain has TRBV2 and TRBJ1-6; D is perhaps TRBD1 (5 bases). Trimming pared 3 bases from V and 5 bases from J, leaving 8 bases between. In germline, CDR1 is SNHLY, CDR2 FYNNEI. The CDR3 runs to 14 residues. The CDR3, as DNA: TGTGCCAGCAGTGATGGGGGGGATAATTCACCCCTCCACTTT. It codes for CASSDGGDNSPLHF.

The chain uses TRBV4-2 and TRBJ1-2; D is unclear. V was pared by 0 bases and J by 4 bases, with 18 bases between. The CDR3 runs to 17 residues. Per the germline V gene, CDR1 is LGHNA and CDR2 is YNFKEQ. CDR3 residues: CASSQDSQAPAFYGYTF. CDR3 DNA sequence: TGTGCCAGCAGCCAAGATTCCCAGGCGCCAGCTTTCTATGGCTACACCTTC.

J is TRBJ1-2 and V is TRBV4-1, with D possibly being TRBD1 (5 bases). The CDR3 contains 16 residues. The germline CDR1 and CDR2 sequences are MGHRA and YSYEKL. The V gene lost 0 bases and the J gene lost 4 bases, with 15 bases spanning the gap. The CDR3 DNA sequence: TGCGCCAGCAGCCAAGATCGGGGGGGGACGGCCTATGGCTACACCTTC. Translation: CASSQDRGGTAYGYTF.

Written as DNA, the CDR3 is TGTGCCAGCAGAAACGGGGGCTCTGGGGCCAACGTCCTGACTTTC. Its translation is CASRNGGSGANVLTF. V and J are TRBV6-5 and TRBJ2-6; maybe TRBD2 (6 bases). Trimming cost V 6 bases and J 0 bases, with 9 bases left between them. The CDR3 is 15 residues long. CDR1 is MNHEY, CDR2 SVGAGI, per germline.

This chain uses TRBV7-8 with TRBJ1-2; 8 bases align to TRBD1. The CDR3 has 13 residues. Trimming cost V 3 bases and J 3 bases; bases outside gene matches: 0. Germline-derived CDR1 and CDR2 are SGHVS and FQNEAQ. CDR3 in amino acids: CASSLTGDYGYTF. DNA of the CDR3: TGTGCCAGCAGCTTGACAGGGGACTATGGCTACACCTTC.

The gene calls are TRBV10-1 and TRBJ1-4; D may be TRBD1 (6 bases). The germline CDR1 and CDR2 sequences are WNHNN and SYGVQD (reference sequence). V was cut by 2 bases and J by 3 bases, with 25 bases left in between. The CDR3 has 20 residues. This CDR3 reads CASSEGGVPRDMTANEKLFF. DNA for the CDR3: TGCGCCAGCAGTGAGGGTGGTGTGCCCAGGGACATGACGGCTAATGAAAAACTGTTTTTT.

The V call is TRBV29-1, the J call TRBJ2-3, with a tentative D call TRBD2 (6 bases). This CDR3 contains 13 residues. CDR1 and CDR2 (germline): SQVTM, ANQGSEA. V was clipped by 6 bases and J by 2 bases, with 12 bases between them. As DNA, the CDR3 is TGCAGCGTCTCAGGCGGGGACACAGATACGCAGTATTTT. It codes for CSVSGGDTDTQYF.

The rearrangement joins TRBV29-1 to TRBJ2-7; possibly TRBD1 for D (5 bases). Germline V gene lookup returns CDR1 SQVTM and CDR2 ANQGSEA. CDR3 length equals 14 residues. Trimming removed 7 bases at V and 5 bases at J, with 21 bases between. Written as DNA, the CDR3 is TGCAGCGCCAGGCCCTCTCCAGGGTTAGACGAGCAGTACTTC. Its protein is CSARPSPGLDEQYF.

The chain combines TRBV6-5 with TRBJ2-7; 11 positions match TRBD1. Germline CDR1 MNHEY, CDR2 SVGAGI. The CDR3 consists of 15 residues. Trimming took 6 bases from V and 3 from J; bases not matched to a gene: 7. As DNA, the CDR3 is TGTGCCAGCAGGGCGGGACAGGGGGTTTTCTACGAGCAGTACTTC. It codes for CASRAGQGVFYEQYF.

This clone appeared a single time. One junction end does not reproduce the germline sequence, and a read error may be involved. The rearrangement joins TRBV30 to TRBJ1-1; D is uncertain. CDR3 size: 15 residues. Germline-derived CDR1 and CDR2 are GTSNPN and SVGIG (reference sequence). In nucleotides, the CDR3 is TGTGCCTGGAGTGTACATCCCGGCGGGAACGCTGAAGCTTTCTTT. Encoded protein: CAWSVHPGGNAEAFF.

This clone was counted a single time. This rearrangement joins TRBV15 to TRBJ2-7; D not resolved. Germline CDR1 LNHNV, CDR2 YYDKDF (reference sequence). V shed 4 bases and J shed 0 bases, with 10 bases lying between them. The CDR3 has 14 amino acids. The CDR3 nucleotides read TGTGCCACCAGCAACGTTCGCAGCTCCTACGAGCAGTACTTC. Encoded protein: CATSNVRSSYEQYF. Together with reference TRBV15 and TRBJ2-7, the CDR3 gives the full variable domain: DAMVIQNPRYQVTQFGKPVTLSCSQTLNHNVMYWYQQKSSQAPKLLFHYYDKDFNNEADTPDNFQSRRPNTSFCFLDIRSPGLGDTAMYLCATSNVRSSYEQYFGPGTRLTVT.

This clone occurred once. The genes are TRBV29-1 and TRBJ2-7, with D maybe TRBD1 (6 bases). V dropped 4 bases and J dropped 0 bases, with 10 bases sitting between them. Looked up from germline, CDR1 is SQVTM and CDR2 is ANQGSEA. The CDR3 spans 13 residues. In nucleotides, the CDR3 is TGCAGCGTTGCCGGGACAATCTCCTACGAGCAGTACTTC. It encodes CSVAGTISYEQYF.

The V call is TRBV6-5, the J call TRBJ2-1; 8 nucleotides line up with TRBD2. Unmatched junction bases numbered 8, after V lost 6 bases and J lost 4 bases. Germline V CDR1 and CDR2: MNHEY, SVGAGI. The CDR3 contains 15 residues. DNA for the CDR3: TGTGCCAGCAGCCGAGAGCGGGGGAGATACAATGAGCAGTTCTTC. This gives the protein CASSRERGRYNEQFF.

The V call is TRBV5-1, the J call TRBJ2-5; 7 bases map to TRBD2. V was clipped by 0 bases and J by 2 bases; unmatched bases: 1. The germline CDR1 and CDR2 sequences are SGHRS and YFSETQ. The CDR3 runs to 14 residues. CDR3 nucleotides: TGCGCCAGCAGCTTGGCTAGCGGACAAGAGACCCAGTACTTC. Translated, it gives CASSLASGQETQYF.

The chain joins TRBV9 to TRBJ2-1; no clear D. Germline V lookup: CDR1 SGDLS, CDR2 YYNGEE. CDR3 length equals 12 residues. Trimming left V 3 bases short and J 7 bases short, with 8 bases between. CDR3 amino acids: CASSAYSNEQFF. CDR3 sequence (DNA): TGTGCCAGCAGCGCCTACTCGAATGAGCAGTTCTTC.

This clone was observed a single time. The V gene is TRBV7-6, the J gene TRBJ2-7, with D hard to call. The CDR3 totals 13 residues. The germline CDR1 and CDR2 sequences are SGHVS and FNYEAQ. With 3 bases removed from V and 2 bases from J, the gap between germline ends came to 8 bases. This CDR3 reads CASSLGRAYEQYF. The CDR3 DNA follows: TGTGCCAGCAGCTTGGGCAGAGCCTACGAGCAGTACTTC.

The chain is built from TRBV6-1 and TRBJ1-2; 8 bases are shared with TRBD1. Germline CDR1 is MNHNS and CDR2 is SASEGT. Unmatched junction bases numbered 3, after V lost 6 bases and J lost 3 bases. The CDR3 is 13 amino acids. The CDR3 region has the DNA TGTGCCAGCAGGACGACAGGGGACTATGGCTACACCTTC. Translation: CASRTTGDYGYTF.

V gene TRBV5-1 combines with J gene TRBJ2-5; 9 bases agree with TRBD1. This CDR3 comprises 17 residues. Unmatched junction bases numbered 12, after V lost 4 bases and J lost 2 bases. Germline CDR1 SGHRS, CDR2 YFSETQ. The CDR3 nucleotides are TGCGCCAGCAGCGGGACAGGGTGGATAAACCGACAAGAGACCCAGTACTTC. Protein sequence: CASSGTGWINRQETQYF.

This clone was seen a handful of times. The CDR3 reads CSVEFRDREYEQYF. CDR3 nucleotides: TGCAGCGTTGAATTCCGGGACAGGGAGTACGAGCAGTACTTC. V is TRBV29-1 and J is TRBJ2-7; TRBD1 matches at 9 bases. CDR1 is SQVTM, CDR2 ANQGSEA, per germline. Losses at the gene ends were 2 bases for V and 4 bases for J; bases not matched to a gene: 6. The CDR3 contains 14 residues.

The chain has TRBV5-1 and TRBJ2-5, with 10 bases lining up with TRBD2. V shed 4 bases and J 4 bases; nucleotides not matched to a gene: 7. Germline values: CDR1 SGHRS, CDR2 YFSETQ. This CDR3 contains 15 residues. The CDR3 region is CASSGTSGVGETQYF. DNA for the CDR3: TGCGCCAGCAGCGGCACTAGCGGGGTGGGAGAGACCCAGTACTTC.

This clone has just a few counts. The chain is built from TRBV7-3 and TRBJ2-5; 7 positions match TRBD1. The CDR3 is 15 amino acids. The germline V gene encodes CDR1 SGHTA and CDR2 FQGTGA. V lost 4 bases, J lost 2 bases, and 7 bases stayed unmatched. The DNA of the CDR3 is TGTGCCAGCAGCTACACCGGGACAGATCAAGAGACCCAGTACTTC. Residues: CASSYTGTDQETQYF.

V gene TRBV27 combines with J gene TRBJ2-7; TRBD2 is a possible D gene (5 bases). This CDR3 has 13 amino acids. Germline V CDR1 and CDR2: MNHEY, SMNVEV (reference sequence). V gave up 4 bases and J gave up 3 bases, with 10 bases separating them. CDR3 region: CASSSSGNYEQYF. The CDR3 nucleotides read TGTGCCAGCAGTTCCTCGGGGAACTACGAGCAGTACTTC.